This T cell receptor beta chain is drawn from a study of response to subunit inactivated influenza vaccine. TCRdb itself ran the RT-PCR reads through MiXCR, one entry per CDR3 protein. The table records roughly 540,000 distinct CDR3 sequences, under 25% of them present only once. Germline lookup yields CDR1 SGHRS and CDR2 YFSETQ. CDR3 length: 18 amino acids. V lost 0 bases and J lost 0; bases outside the gene matches: 10. The data were also submitted as part of a second study, on T cells expressing NK-cell markers. That work adds: TCR beta cDNA was made by 5'RACE template switching with UMIs. It was from sorted CD3+CD56+NKG2C+, CD3+CD56+NKG2C- and CD3+CD56-NKG2C+ T cells that TCR beta repertoires came. Within several experiments, an anti-gamma-delta TCR antibody kept the sorting limited to alpha-beta TCR T cells. Dominant NKG2C+ clonotype frequencies of about 1.0-8% of CD8+ T cells were measured in roughly 6 donors. Researchers report these clonotypes also headed the CD3+CD56-NKG2C+ fraction in a few donors.

This TCR was sampled from a man aged 45 to 65 who received an inactivated influenza vaccine. The sample in question was CD4+ T cells sorted from PBMCs, obtained 11 to 12 days after vaccination. The genes are TRBV5-1 and TRBJ2-3, with 7 bases lining up with TRBD1. Here the CDR3 DNA reads TGCGCCAGCAGCTTGGGAACGACAGGGATCCCAAGCACAGATACGCAGTATTTT. It is translated as CASSLGTTGIPSTDTQYF.